The TCR beta chain described here comes from a study of cytomegalovirus exposure and HLA in healthy donors. Study-wide background: A later analysis reported the 120 or so validation repertoires used the same platform as the approximately 650 first-cohort repertoires.

Method: immunoSEQ multiplex PCR; TCRdb's copy keeps in-frame clones and lacks some. The sample consists of more than 110,000 clones, 80% to 90% of them appearing once. Broader study findings: Under in vitro conditions, three CMV-associated chains were confirmed as specific for CMV antigens.

This CDR3 comprises 14 residues. The J segment lost 5 bases and the V segment lost 4 bases, leaving 7 bases of the junction unmatched. The germline gives CDR1 SGHRS, CDR2 YFSETQ. On this clone itself: Its antigen is not identified.

Donors were drawn from the approximately 120-subject validation cohort, separate from the roughly 670-subject first cohort. This clonotype was obtained from a woman aged 18-29 years in good health and CMV-seropositive. Material for sequencing was PBMCs. V and J are TRBV5-1 and TRBJ2-7; 9 nucleotides line up with TRBD1. The CDR3 DNA reads TGCGCCAGCAGCGCTAGGACAGGGGATAACGAGCAGTACTTC. Amino acids: CASSARTGDNEQYF.